The source of this T cell receptor (beta chain) is a study of blood T cell repertoires in COVID-19. Measured with immunoSEQ multiplex PCR; TCRdb has only the in-frame clones, and not every one. Of around 140,000 clones in the sample, over 70% were seen once. The CDR3 spans 19 residues. V trimming: 2 bases; J trimming: 0 bases; junction bases outside the gene matches: 10. CDR1 and CDR2 (germline): LNHNV, YYDKDF (reference sequence). In this sample, this clone turned up a few times. Sequencing was carried out using peripheral blood. This TCR was recovered from a woman in her sixties with acute or convalescent COVID-19. This chain uses TRBV15 with TRBJ1-6; 7 nucleotides agree with TRBD1. In nucleotides, the CDR3 is TGTGCCACCAGCAGAAGTAGGGACAGCTTGAGCTCCTATAATTCACCCCTCCACTTT. Amino acid sequence: CATSRSRDSLSSYNSPLHF. Supplemented by reference TRBV15 and TRBJ1-6, the full variable domain reads DAMVIQNPRYQVTQFGKPVTLSCSQTLNHNVMYWYQQKSSQAPKLLFHYYDKDFNNEADTPDNFQSRRPNTSFCFLDIRSPGLGDTAMYLCATSRSRDSLSSYNSPLHFGNGTRLTVT.